This T cell receptor beta chain appears in the sequencing data of a study of T-cell memory formation after mild COVID-19. Overall study results and limits: Clones contracting over day 15 to 85 were CD4/CD8 balanced, with later expanders leaning CD4+.

The sample holds many counts of this clonotype. Its specificity is unknown. 5'RACE primed from the constant segment yielded TCR alpha and TCR beta cDNA libraries bearing sample barcodes and UMIs. TCRdb reanalysed the 5' RACE reads using MiXCR and keeps one entry per CDR3 protein. The sample includes some 180,000 distinct CDR3 sequences, approximately 17% of them seen just once. With 5 bases removed from V and 2 bases from J, the gap between germline ends came to 21 bases. Germline CDR1 MNHEY, CDR2 SVGAGI. This CDR3 has 17 residues. Sample: PBMCs or a T cell subset sorted from them (not recorded which). The receptor comes from a man aged 18-30 years who had mild COVID-19 (a few samples of this study predate the infection). Cell type and time point are not known. This chain links TRBV6-5 with TRBJ1-1; tentative D call: TRBD1 (5 bases). CDR3 sequence: CASSDDNYFRGNTEAFF. CDR3 nucleotide sequence: TGTGCCAGCAGTGACGACAACTATTTTAGGGGAAACACTGAAGCTTTCTTT.